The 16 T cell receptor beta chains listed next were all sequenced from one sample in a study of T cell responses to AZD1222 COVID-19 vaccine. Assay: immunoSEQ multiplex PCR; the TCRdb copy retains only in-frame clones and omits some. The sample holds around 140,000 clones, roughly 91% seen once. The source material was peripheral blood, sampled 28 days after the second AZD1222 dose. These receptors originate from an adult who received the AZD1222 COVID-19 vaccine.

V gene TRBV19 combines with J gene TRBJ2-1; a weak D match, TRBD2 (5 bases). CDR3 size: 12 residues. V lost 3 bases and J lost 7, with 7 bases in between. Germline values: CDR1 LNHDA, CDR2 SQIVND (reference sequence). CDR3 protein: CASSIGLNEQFF. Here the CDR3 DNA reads TGTGCCAGTAGTATTGGACTGAATGAGCAGTTCTTC.

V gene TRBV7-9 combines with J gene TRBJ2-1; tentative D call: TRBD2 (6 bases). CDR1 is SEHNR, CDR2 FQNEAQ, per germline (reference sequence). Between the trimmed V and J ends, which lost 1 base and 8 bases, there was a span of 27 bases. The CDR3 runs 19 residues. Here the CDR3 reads CASSLDWGGGTGPQDEQFF. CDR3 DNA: TGTGCCAGCAGCTTAGACTGGGGTGGCGGGACTGGACCCCAGGATGAGCAGTTCTTC.

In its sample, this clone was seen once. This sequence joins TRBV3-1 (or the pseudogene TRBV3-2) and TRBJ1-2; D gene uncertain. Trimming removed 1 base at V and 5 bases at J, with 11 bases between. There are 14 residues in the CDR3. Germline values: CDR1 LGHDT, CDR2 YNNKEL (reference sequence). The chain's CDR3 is CASSQGPGPYGYTF. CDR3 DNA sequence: TGTGCCAGCAGCCAAGGTCCCGGGCCTTATGGCTACACCTTC.

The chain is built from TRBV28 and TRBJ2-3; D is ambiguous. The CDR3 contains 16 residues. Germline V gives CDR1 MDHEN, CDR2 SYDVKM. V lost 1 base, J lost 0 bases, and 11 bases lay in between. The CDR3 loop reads CASSLFGRRSTDTQYF. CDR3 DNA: TGTGCCAGCAGTTTATTTGGCAGGCGGAGCACAGATACGCAGTATTTT. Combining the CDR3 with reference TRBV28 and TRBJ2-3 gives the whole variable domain DVKVTQSSRYLVKRTGEKVFLECVQDMDHENMFWYRQDPGLGLRLIYFSYDVKMKEKGDIPEGYSVSREKKERFSLILESASTNQTSMYLCASSLFGRRSTDTQYFGPGTRLTVL.

DNA for the CDR3: TGTGCCAGCAGCGGGAGGACAGGTTCTAATGAAAAACTGTTTTTT. It encodes CASSGRTGSNEKLFF. This rearrangement joins TRBV5-6 to TRBJ1-4; TRBD1 matches 7 bases. The CDR3 is 15 amino acids. In germline, CDR1 is SGHDT, CDR2 YYEEEE. V dropped 4 bases and J dropped 3; count of bases not matched to a gene: 6.

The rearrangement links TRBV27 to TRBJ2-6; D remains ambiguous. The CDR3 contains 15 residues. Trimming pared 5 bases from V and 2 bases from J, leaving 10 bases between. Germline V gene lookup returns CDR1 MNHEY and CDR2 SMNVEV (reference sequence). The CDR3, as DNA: TGTGCCAGCAGTCCCTTTCGGGCTGGGGCCAACGTCCTGACTTTC. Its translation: CASSPFRAGANVLTF. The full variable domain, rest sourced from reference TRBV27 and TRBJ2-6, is EAQVTQNPRYLITVTGKKLTVTCSQNMNHEYMSWYRQDPGLGLRQIYYSMNVEVTDKGDVPEGYKVSRKEKRNFPLILESPSPNQTSLYFCASSPFRAGANVLTFGAGSRLTVL.

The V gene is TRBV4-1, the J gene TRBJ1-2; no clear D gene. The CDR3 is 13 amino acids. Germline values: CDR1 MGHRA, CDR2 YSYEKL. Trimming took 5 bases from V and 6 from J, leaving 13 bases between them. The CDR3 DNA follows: TGCGCCAGCAGCTCAAGTCCGGTAAATGGCTACACCTTC. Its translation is CASSSSPVNGYTF.

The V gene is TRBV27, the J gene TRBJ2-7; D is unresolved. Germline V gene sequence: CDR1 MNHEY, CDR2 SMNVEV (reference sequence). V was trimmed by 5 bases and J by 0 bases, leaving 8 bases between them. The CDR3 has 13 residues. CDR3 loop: CASSGRFSYEQYF. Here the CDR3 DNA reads TGTGCCAGCAGTGGCCGTTTCTCCTACGAGCAGTACTTC.

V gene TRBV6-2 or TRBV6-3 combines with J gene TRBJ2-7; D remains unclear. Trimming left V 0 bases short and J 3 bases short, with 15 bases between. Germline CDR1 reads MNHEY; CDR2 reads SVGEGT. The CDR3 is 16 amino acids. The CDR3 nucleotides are TGTGCCAGCAGTTACTCTCCTACCCTTTTATTCTACGAGCAGTACTTC. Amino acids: CASSYSPTLLFYEQYF.

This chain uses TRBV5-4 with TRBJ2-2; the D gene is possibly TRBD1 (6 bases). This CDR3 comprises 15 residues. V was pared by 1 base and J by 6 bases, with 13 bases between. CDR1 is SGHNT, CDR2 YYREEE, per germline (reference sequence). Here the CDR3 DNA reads TGTGCCAGCAGCTTGAGCCAGGGGAGAGCCGGGGAGCTGTTTTTT. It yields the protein CASSLSQGRAGELFF.

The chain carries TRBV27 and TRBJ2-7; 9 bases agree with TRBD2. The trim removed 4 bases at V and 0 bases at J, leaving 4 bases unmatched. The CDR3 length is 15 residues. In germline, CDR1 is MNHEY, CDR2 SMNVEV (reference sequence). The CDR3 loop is CASSSPSGNSYEQYF. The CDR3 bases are TGTGCCAGCAGTTCACCTAGCGGGAACTCCTACGAGCAGTACTTC.

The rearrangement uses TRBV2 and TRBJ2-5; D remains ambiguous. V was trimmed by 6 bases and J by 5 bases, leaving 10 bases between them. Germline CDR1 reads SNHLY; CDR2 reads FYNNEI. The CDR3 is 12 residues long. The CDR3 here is CASSDIEETQYF. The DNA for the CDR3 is TGTGCCAGCAGCGACATAGAGGAGACCCAGTACTTC.

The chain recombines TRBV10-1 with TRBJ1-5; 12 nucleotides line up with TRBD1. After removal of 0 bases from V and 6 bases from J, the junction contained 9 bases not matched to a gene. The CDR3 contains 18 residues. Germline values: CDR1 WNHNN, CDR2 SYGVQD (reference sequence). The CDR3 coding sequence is TGCGCCAGCAGTGAGTCCCCGGGACAGGGGGCAAACGGTCAGCCCCAGCATTTT. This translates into CASSESPGQGANGQPQHF.

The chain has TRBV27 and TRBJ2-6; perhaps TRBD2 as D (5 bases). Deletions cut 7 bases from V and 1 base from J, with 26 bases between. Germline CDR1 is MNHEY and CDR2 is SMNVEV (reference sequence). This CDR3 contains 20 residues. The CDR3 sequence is CASTTPRSAAEGSGANVLTF. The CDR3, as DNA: TGTGCCAGCACCACCCCGCGCTCGGCAGCGGAAGGATCTGGGGCCAACGTCCTGACTTTC.

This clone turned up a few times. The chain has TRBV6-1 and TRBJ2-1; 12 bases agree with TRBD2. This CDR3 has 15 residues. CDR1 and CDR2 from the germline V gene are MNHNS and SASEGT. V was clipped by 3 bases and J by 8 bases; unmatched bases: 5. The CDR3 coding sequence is TGTGCCAGCAGTGATGGACTAGCGGGAAGGTATGAGCAGTTCTTC. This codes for CASSDGLAGRYEQFF.

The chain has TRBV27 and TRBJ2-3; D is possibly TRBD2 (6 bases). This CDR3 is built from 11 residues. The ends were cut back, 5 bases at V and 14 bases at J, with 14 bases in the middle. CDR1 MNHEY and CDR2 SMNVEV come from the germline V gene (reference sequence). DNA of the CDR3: TGTGCCAGCAGTATCGAAGGGACTCTGTATTTT. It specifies CASSIEGTLYF.